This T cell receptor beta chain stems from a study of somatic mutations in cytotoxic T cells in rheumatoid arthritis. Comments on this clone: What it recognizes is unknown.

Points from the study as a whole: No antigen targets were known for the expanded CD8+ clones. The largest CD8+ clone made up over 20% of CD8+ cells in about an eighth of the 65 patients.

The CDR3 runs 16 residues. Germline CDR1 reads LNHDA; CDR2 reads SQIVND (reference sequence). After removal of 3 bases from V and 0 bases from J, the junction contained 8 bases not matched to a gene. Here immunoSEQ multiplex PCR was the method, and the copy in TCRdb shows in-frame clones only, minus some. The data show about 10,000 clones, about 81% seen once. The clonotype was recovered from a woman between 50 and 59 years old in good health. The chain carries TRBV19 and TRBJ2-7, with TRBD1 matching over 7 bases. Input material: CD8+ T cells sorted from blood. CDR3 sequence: CASSMDRTAPSYEQYF. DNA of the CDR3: TGTGCCAGTAGTATGGACAGGACGGCACCCTCCTACGAGCAGTACTTC.